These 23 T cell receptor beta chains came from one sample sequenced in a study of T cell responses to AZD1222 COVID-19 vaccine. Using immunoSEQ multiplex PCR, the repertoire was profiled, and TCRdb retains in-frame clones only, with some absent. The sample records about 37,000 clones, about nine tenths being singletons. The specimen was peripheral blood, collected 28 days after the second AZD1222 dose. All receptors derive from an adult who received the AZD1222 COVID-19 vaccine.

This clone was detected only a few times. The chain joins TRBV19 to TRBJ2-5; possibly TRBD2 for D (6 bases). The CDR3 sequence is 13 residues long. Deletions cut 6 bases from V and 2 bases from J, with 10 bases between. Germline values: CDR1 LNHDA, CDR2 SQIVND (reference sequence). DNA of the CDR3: TGTGCCAGTAGCGGGGACTTACAAGAGACCCAGTACTTC. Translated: CASSGDLQETQYF.

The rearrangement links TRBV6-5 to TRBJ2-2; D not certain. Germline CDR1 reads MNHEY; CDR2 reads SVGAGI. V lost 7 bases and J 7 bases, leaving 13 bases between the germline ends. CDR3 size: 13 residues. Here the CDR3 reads CASTRRLGGELFF. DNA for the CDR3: TGTGCCAGCACCCGAAGGCTAGGCGGGGAGCTGTTTTTT.

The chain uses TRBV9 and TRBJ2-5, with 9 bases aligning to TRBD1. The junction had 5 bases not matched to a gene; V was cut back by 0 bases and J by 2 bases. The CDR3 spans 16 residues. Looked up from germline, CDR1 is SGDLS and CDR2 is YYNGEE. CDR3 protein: CASSVAPDRGQETQYF. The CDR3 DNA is TGTGCCAGCAGCGTAGCCCCAGACAGGGGGCAAGAGACCCAGTACTTC. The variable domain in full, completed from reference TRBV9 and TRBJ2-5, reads DSGVTQTPKHLITATGQRVTLRCSPRSGDLSVYWYQQSLDQGLQFLIQYYNGEERAKGNILERFSAQQFPDLHSELNLSSLELGDSALYFCASSVAPDRGQETQYFGPGTRLLVL.

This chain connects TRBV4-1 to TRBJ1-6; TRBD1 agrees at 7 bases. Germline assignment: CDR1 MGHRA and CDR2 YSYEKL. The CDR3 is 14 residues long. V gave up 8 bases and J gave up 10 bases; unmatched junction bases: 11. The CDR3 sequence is CASGLEDRSSPLHF. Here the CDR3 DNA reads TGCGCCAGCGGCCTAGAGGACAGGAGCTCACCCCTCCACTTT.

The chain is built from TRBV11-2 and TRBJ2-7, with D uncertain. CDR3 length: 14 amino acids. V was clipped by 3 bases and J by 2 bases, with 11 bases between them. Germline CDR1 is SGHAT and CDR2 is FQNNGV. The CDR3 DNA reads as TGTGCCAGCAGCTTCTCCAGACCGGCCTACGAGCAGTACTTC. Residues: CASSFSRPAYEQYF.

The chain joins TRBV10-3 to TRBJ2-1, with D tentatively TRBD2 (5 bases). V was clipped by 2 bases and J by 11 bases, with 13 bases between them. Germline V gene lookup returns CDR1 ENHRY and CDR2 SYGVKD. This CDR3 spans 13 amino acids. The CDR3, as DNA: TGTGCCATCAGTGAGAGCGGAAGCGACAAGCAGTTCTTC. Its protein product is CAISESGSDKQFF.

Here the CDR3 DNA reads TGTGCCAGCAGCTCCGACAGGGGAGTCGGGGAGCTGTTTTTT. The encoded protein is CASSSDRGVGELFF. This chain uses TRBV7-2 with TRBJ2-2; 8 bases fit TRBD1. There are 14 residues in the CDR3. Per germline, CDR1 SGHTA and CDR2 FQGNSA. The V and J ends lost 4 bases and 7 bases, in that order; junction bases with no gene match: 5.

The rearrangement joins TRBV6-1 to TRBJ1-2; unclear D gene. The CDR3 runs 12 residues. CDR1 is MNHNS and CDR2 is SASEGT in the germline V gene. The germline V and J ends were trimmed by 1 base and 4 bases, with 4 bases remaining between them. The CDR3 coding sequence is TGTGCCAGCAGTGAAGGGTTCTATGGCTACACCTTC. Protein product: CASSEGFYGYTF.

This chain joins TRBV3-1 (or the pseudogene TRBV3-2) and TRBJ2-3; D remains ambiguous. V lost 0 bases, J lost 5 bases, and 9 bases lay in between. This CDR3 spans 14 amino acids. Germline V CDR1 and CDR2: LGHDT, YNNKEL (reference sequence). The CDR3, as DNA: TGTGCCAGCAGCCAAGATAACGCGAGAGATACGCAGTATTTT. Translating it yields CASSQDNARDTQYF.

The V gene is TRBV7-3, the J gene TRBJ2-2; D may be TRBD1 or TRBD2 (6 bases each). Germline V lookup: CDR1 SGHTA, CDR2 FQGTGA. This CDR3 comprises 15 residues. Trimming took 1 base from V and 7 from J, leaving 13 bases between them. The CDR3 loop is CASSLNGGLSGELFF. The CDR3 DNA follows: TGTGCCAGCAGCTTAAATGGGGGGCTCAGCGGGGAGCTGTTTTTT.

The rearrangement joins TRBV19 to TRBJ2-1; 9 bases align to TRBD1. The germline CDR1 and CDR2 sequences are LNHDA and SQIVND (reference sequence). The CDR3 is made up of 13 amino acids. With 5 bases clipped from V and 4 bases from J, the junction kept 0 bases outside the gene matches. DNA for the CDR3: TGTGCCAGTAGTGACAGGGGGTACAATGAGCAGTTCTTC. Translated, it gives CASSDRGYNEQFF.

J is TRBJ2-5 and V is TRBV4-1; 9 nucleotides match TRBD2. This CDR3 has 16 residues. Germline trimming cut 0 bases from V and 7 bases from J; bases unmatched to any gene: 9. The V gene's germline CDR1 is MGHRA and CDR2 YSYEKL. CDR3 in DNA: TGCGCCAGCAGCCAAGAATTCGGCGGGAGGGCCGGGACCCAGTACTTC. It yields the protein CASSQEFGGRAGTQYF.

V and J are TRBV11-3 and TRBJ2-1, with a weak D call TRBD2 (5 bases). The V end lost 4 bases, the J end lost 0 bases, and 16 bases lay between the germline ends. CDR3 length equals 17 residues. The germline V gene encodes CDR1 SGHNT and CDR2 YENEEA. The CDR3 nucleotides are TGTGCCAGCAGCTCCTACAGCGGTCAGAGCTCCTACAATGAGCAGTTCTTC. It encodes CASSSYSGQSSYNEQFF. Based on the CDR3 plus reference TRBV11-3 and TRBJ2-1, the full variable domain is EAGVVQSPRYKIIEKKQPVAFWCNPISGHNTLYWYLQNLGQGPELLIRYENEEAVDDSQLPKDRFSAERLKGVDSTLKIQPAELGDSAVYLCASSSYSGQSSYNEQFFGPGTRLTVL.

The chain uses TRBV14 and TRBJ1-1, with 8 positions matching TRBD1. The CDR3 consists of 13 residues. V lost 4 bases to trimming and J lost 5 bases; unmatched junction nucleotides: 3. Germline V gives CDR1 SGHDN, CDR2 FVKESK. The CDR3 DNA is TGTGCCAGCAGCCCCAGGGGGCGAACTGAAGCTTTCTTT. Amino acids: CASSPRGRTEAFF.

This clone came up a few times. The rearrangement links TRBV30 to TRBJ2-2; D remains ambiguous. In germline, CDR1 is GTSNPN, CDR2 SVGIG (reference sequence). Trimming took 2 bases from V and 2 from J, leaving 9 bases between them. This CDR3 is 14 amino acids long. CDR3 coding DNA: TGTGCCTGGAGTTTGGACGGCAACACCGGGGAGCTGTTTTTT. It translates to CAWSLDGNTGELFF.

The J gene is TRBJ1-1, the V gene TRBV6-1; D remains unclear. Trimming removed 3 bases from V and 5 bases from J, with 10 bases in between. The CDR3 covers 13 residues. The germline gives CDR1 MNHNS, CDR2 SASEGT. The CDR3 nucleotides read TGTGCCAGCAGTGATTTGGGAGGGACTGAAGCTTTCTTT. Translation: CASSDLGGTEAFF.

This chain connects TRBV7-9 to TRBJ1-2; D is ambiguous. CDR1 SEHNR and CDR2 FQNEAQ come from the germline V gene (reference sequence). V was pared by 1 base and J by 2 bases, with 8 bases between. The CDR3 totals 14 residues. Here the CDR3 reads CASSLGRLNYGYTF. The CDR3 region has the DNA TGTGCCAGCAGCTTAGGGCGGCTAAACTATGGCTACACCTTC.

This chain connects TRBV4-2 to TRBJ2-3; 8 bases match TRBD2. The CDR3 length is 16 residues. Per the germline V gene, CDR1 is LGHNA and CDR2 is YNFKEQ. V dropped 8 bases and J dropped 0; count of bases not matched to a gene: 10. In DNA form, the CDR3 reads TGTGCCAGCTCCCCGGCTAGCGGGTCTAGCACAGATACGCAGTATTTT. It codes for CASSPASGSSTDTQYF.

CDR3 DNA: TGTGCCAGCACGGTCCGCAGCAATCAGCCCCAGCATTTT. This sequence encodes CASTVRSNQPQHF. V usage is TRBV28 and J usage is TRBJ1-5; D is uncertain. CDR1 and CDR2 from the germline V gene are MDHEN and SYDVKM. The V end lost 7 bases, the J end lost 1 base, and 8 bases lay between the germline ends. The CDR3 has 13 amino acids.

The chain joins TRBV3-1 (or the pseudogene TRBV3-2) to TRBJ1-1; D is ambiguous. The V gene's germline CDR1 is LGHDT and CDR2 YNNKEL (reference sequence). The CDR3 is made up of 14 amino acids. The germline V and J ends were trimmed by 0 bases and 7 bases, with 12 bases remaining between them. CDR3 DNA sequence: TGTGCCAGCAGCCAAGATCTAGACGTGTATGAAGCTTTCTTT. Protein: CASSQDLDVYEAFF.

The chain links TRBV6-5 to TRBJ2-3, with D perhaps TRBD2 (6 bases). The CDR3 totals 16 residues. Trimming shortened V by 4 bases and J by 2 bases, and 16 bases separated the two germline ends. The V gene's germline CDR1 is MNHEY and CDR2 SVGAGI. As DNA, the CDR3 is TGTGCCAGCAGTTTGTCCTCTAGGGGACTCACAGATACGCAGTATTTT. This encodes CASSLSSRGLTDTQYF.

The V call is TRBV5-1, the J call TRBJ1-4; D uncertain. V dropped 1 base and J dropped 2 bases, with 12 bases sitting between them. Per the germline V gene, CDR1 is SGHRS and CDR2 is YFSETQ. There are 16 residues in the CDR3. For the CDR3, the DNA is TGCGCCAGCAGCTTGAGTTCCCCCACTACTAATGAAAAACTGTTTTTT. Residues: CASSLSSPTTNEKLFF. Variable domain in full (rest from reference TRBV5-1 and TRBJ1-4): KAGVTQTPRYLIKTRGQQVTLSCSPISGHRSVSWYQQTPGQGLQFLFEYFSETQRNKGNFPGRFSGRQFSNSRSEMNVSTLELGDSALYLCASSLSSPTTNEKLFFGSGTQLSVL.

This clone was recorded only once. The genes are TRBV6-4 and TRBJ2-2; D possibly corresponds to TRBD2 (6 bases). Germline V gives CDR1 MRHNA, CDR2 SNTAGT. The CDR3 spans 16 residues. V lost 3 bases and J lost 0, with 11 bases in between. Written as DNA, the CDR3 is TGTGCCAGCAGTGAGGGTAGCGGAACGAACACCGGGGAGCTGTTTTTT. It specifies CASSEGSGTNTGELFF.